This TCR beta chain comes out of a study of beta chain features in type 1 diabetes. Study results and limitations: An over-representation of cells with high TCR expression could result from cDNA sequencing. Across patients, naive, central memory and Treg TCRB repertoires exhibited apparently greater similarity than was observed across healthy donors. A possible short-template PCR bias applies equally to patients and controls.

Sorted CD4+ subsets: naive, central memory, regulatory, stem cell-like memory (CD45RO/CCR7/CD25/CD127/CD95/CD27 panel). As every portion of the isolated RNA was reverse transcribed, the sequencing read expressed TCRB transcripts. Method: immunoSEQ multiplex PCR; TCRdb's copy keeps in-frame clones and lacks some. The data hold 60,000 or so clones, with around three fifths observed a single time. Germline-derived CDR1 and CDR2 are KGHSH and LQKENI. The V gene end was trimmed by 1 base and the J gene end by 0 bases; junction bases not matched to a gene: 4. This CDR3 is 16 amino acids long. To note about this clone: Antigen specificity is unknown.

The receptor comes from a woman in her late teens or twenties in good health. The sequenced material came from Tregs from blood. The chain uses TRBV18 and TRBJ1-1; 8 nucleotides align to TRBD1. In DNA form, the CDR3 reads TGTGCCAGCTCACCACGGGCAGGGGGCCTGAACACTGAAGCTTTCTTT. This codes for CASSPRAGGLNTEAFF.